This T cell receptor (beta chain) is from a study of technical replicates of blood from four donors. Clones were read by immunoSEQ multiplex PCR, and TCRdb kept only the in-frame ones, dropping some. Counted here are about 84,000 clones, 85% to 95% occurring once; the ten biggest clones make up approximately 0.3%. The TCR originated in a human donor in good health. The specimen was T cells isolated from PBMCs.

For the CDR3, the DNA is TGTGCCAGCAGCTTAGGCCTAGCGGGGAACTACGAGCAGTACTTC. Protein sequence: CASSLGLAGNYEQYF. V is TRBV7-9 and J is TRBJ2-7; the match to TRBD2 covers 9 bases. Losses at the gene ends were 1 base for V and 3 bases for J; bases not matched to a gene: 4. This CDR3 comprises 15 residues. Germline V gives CDR1 SEHNR, CDR2 FQNEAQ (reference sequence).